This T cell receptor (beta chain) was sequenced in a study of identical twins. Germline values: CDR1 LGHDT, CDR2 YNNKEL (reference sequence). The CDR3 covers 16 residues. A universal primer site was incorporated via template switching, and the cDNA contained unique molecular identifiers. TCRdb redid the calling of the 5' RACE reads with MiXCR, one entry per CDR3 protein. The sample carries some 560,000 distinct CDR3 sequences, roughly 9.9% recorded once. This clonotype was seen more than once but under ten times. Germline is not matched at one junction end, which may reflect a read error. This sample was shared with a second study, whose subject was yellow fever vaccine responses in identical twins.

The sample taken for sequencing was PBMCs. V is TRBV3-1 and J is TRBJ1-1; D may be TRBD1 (6 bases). This clonotype was sampled from a woman under 30 in good health. The CDR3 loop reads CASSHAAGGLKTEAFF. The DNA of the CDR3 is TGTGCCAGCAGCCACGCGGCGGGGGGCCTGAAGACTGAAGCTTTCTTT.